This T cell receptor (beta chain) was sequenced in a study of blood T cell repertoires in COVID-19. At the level of the study: Whether acute or convalescent, the COVID-19 samples came from the United States, Italy and Spain.

Recruitment covered about 25 US areas and drew participants whose ages spanned roughly 18 to 90 years. Participant reports of clinical history set cohort assignment. Original processing notes: From reference gene primer amplification, estimates of nucleated cell counts were derived. The repertoire was sequenced with immunoSEQ multiplex PCR; TCRdb's copy has only in-frame clones and lacks some. D and trimming come from the DNA, and the V and J calls and clone size come from that table. The data show approximately 230,000 clones, just over 85% seen once. The CDR3 is made up of 16 amino acids. In germline, CDR1 is MNHEY, CDR2 SVGAGI. V was pared by 0 bases and J by 0 bases, with 11 bases between.

The V and J genes are TRBV6-5 and TRBJ1-1, with D perhaps TRBD1 (5 bases). What was sequenced was PBMCs or T cells enriched from blood (not recorded which). The receptor was derived from a young man who had recovered from COVID-19. The CDR3 region has the DNA TGTGCCAGCAGTTACTCGATTGGCAGGGTGAACACTGAAGCTTTCTTT. Protein: CASSYSIGRVNTEAFF.